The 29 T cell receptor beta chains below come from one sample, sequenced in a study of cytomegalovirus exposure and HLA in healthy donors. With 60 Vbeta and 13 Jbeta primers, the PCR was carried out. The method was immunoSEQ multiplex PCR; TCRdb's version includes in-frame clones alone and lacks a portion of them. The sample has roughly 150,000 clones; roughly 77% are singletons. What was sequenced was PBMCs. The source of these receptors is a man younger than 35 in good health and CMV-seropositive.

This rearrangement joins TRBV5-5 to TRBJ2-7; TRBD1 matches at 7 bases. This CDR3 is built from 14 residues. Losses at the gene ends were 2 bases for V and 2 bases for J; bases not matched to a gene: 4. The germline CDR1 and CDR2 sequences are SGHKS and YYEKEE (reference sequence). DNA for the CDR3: TGTGCCAGCAGCTTAGGGACAGAGACCTACGAGCAGTACTTC. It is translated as CASSLGTETYEQYF.

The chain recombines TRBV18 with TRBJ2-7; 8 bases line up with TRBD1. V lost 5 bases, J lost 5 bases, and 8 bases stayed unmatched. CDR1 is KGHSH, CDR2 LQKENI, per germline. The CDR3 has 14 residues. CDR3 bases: TGTGCCAGCTCAAGCGCCGGGACAGGCGACGAGCAGTACTTC. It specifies CASSSAGTGDEQYF.

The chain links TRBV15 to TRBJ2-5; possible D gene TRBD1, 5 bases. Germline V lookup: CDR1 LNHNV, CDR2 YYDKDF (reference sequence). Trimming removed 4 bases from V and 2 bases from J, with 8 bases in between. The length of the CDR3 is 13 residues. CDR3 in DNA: TGTGCCACCAGCACCCCAGGGCAAGAGACCCAGTACTTC. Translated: CATSTPGQETQYF.

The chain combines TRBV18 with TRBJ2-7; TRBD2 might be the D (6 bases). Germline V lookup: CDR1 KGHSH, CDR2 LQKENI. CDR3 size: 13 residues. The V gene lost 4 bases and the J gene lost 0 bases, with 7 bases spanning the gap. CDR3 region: CASSRSGSYEQYF. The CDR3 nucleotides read TGTGCCAGCTCACGTAGCGGCTCCTACGAGCAGTACTTC. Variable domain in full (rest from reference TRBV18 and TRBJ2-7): NAGVMQNPRHLVRRRGQEARLRCSPMKGHSHVYWYRQLPEEGLKFMVYLQKENIIDESGMPKERFSAEFPKEGPSILRIQQVVRGDSAAYFCASSRSGSYEQYFGPGTRLTVT.

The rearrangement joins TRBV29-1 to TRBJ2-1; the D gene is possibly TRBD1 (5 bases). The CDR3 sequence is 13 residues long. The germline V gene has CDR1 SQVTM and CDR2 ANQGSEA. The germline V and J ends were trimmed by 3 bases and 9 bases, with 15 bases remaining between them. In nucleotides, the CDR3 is TGCAGCGTTGACCGGACCGCGCAGGGTGAGCAGTTCTTC. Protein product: CSVDRTAQGEQFF.

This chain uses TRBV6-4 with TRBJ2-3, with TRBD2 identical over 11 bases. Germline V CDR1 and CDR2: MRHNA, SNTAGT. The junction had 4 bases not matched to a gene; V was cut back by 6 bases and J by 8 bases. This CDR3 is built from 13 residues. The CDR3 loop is CASSQLAGGTQYF. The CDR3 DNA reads TGTGCCAGCAGCCAGCTAGCGGGAGGTACGCAGTATTTT.

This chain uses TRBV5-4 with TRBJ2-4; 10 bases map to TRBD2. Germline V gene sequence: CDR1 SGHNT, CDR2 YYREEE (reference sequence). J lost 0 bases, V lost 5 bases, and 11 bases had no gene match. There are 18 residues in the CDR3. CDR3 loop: CASSWTHGLAVAKNIQYF. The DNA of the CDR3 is TGTGCCAGCAGTTGGACCCATGGACTAGCGGTAGCCAAAAACATTCAGTACTTC.

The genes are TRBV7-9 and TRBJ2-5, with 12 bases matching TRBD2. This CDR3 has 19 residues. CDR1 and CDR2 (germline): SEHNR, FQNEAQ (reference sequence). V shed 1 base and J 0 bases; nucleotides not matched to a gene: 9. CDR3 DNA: TGTGCCAGCAGCTTAGGTCCAGCCCTAGCGGGAGGGTACCAAGAGACCCAGTACTTC. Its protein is CASSLGPALAGGYQETQYF.

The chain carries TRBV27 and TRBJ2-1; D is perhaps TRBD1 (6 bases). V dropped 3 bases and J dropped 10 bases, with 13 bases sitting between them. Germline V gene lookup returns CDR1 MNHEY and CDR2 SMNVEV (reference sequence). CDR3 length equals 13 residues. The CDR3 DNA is TGTGCCAGCAGTTTTTCAGGGACAACAGAGCAGTTCTTC. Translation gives CASSFSGTTEQFF.

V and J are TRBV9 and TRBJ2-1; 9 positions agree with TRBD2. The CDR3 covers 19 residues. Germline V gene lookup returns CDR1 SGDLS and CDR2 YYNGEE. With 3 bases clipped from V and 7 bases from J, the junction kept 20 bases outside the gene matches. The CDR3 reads CASSARGLAGIPLGNEQFF. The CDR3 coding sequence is TGTGCCAGCAGCGCGAGGGGGCTAGCGGGGATCCCCTTGGGAAATGAGCAGTTCTTC.

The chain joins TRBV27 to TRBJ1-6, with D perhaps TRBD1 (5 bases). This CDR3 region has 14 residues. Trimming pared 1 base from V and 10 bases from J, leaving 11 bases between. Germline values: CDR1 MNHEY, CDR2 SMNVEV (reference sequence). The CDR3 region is CASSLFPGLSPLHF. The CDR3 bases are TGTGCCAGCAGTTTATTCCCAGGGTTGTCACCCCTCCACTTT.

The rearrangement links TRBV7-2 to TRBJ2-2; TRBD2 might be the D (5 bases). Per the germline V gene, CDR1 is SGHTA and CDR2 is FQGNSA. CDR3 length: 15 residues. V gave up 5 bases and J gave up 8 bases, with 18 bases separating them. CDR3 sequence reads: CASSRYGVGEGELFF. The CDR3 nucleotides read TGTGCCAGCAGCCGCTACGGCGTTGGGGAGGGGGAGCTGTTTTTT.

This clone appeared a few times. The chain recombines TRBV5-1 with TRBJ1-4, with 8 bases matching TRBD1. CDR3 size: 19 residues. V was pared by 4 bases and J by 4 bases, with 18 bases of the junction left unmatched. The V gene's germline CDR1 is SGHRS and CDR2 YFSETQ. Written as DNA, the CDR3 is TGCGCCAGCAGCCCCCGGACAGGGCTATTTCGCAATGGTAATGAAAAACTGTTTTTT. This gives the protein CASSPRTGLFRNGNEKLFF. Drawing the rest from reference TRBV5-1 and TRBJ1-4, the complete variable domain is KAGVTQTPRYLIKTRGQQVTLSCSPISGHRSVSWYQQTPGQGLQFLFEYFSETQRNKGNFPGRFSGRQFSNSRSEMNVSTLELGDSALYLCASSPRTGLFRNGNEKLFFGSGTQLSVL.

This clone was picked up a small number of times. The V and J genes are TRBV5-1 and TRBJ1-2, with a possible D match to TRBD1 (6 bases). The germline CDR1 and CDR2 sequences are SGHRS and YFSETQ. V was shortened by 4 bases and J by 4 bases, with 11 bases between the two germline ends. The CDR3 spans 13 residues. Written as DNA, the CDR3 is TGCGCCAGCAGCCCAGGGGCCACCTATGGCTACACCTTC. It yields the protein CASSPGATYGYTF.

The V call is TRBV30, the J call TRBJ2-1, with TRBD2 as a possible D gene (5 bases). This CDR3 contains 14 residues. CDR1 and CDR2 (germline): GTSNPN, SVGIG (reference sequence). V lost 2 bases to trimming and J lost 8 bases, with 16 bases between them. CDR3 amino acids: CAWSMRVLLDEQFF. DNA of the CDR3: TGTGCCTGGAGTATGCGGGTCCTTTTGGATGAGCAGTTCTTC.

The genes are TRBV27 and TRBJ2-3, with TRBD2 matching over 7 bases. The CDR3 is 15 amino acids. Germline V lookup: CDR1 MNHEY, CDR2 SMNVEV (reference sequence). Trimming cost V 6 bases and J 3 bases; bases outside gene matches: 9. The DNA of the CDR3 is TGTGCCAGCAGCAAGCGGGATACGGCGACAGATACGCAGTATTTT. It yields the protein CASSKRDTATDTQYF.

The CDR3 nucleotides are TGTGCCAGCAGTTTCAGGGGAGCAAACATTCAGTACTTC. Its protein is CASSFRGANIQYF. V gene TRBV28 combines with J gene TRBJ2-4, with D possibly matching TRBD1 (6 bases). The CDR3 consists of 13 residues. Germline CDR1 is MDHEN and CDR2 is SYDVKM. V gave up 3 bases and J gave up 6 bases, with 9 bases separating them.

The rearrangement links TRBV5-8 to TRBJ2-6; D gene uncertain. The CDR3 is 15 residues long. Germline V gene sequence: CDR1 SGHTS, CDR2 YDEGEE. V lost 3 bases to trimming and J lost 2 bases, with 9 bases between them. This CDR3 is CASSWSLAGANVLTF. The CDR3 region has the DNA TGTGCCAGCAGCTGGAGCTTGGCTGGGGCCAACGTCCTGACTTTC. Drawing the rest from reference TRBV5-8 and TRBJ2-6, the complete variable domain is EAGVTQSPTHLIKTRGQQATLRCSPISGHTSVYWYQQALGLGLQFLLWYDEGEERNRGNFPPRFSGRQFPNYSSELNVNALELEDSALYLCASSWSLAGANVLTFGAGSRLTVL.

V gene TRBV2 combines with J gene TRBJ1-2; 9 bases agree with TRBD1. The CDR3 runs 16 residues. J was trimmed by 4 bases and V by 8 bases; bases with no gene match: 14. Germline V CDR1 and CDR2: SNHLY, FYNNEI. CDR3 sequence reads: CASAPGTGLPGYGYTF. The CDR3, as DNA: TGTGCCAGCGCACCCGGGACAGGGCTCCCCGGCTATGGCTACACCTTC.

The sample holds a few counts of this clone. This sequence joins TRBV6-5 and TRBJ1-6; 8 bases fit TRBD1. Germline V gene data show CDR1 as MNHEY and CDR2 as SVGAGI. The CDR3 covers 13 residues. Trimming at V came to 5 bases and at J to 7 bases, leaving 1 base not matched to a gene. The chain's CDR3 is CASSRQGNSPLHF. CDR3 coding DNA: TGTGCCAGCAGTAGACAGGGGAATTCACCCCTCCACTTT.

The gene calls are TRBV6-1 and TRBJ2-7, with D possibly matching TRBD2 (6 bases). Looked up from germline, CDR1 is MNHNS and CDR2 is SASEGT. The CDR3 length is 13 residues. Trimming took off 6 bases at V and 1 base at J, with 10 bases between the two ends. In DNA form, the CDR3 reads TGTGCCAGCAGGGCAGGACTATCCTACGAGCAGTACTTC. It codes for CASRAGLSYEQYF.

The chain's CDR3 is CASSLLAGTANYGYTF. The CDR3 DNA follows: TGTGCCAGCAGTTTATTAGCCGGGACAGCTAACTATGGCTACACCTTC. The chain joins TRBV28 to TRBJ1-2; 7 bases line up with TRBD1. This CDR3 is 16 amino acids long. Germline V gene sequence: CDR1 MDHEN, CDR2 SYDVKM. The junction had 5 bases not matched to a gene; V was cut back by 1 base and J by 0 bases.

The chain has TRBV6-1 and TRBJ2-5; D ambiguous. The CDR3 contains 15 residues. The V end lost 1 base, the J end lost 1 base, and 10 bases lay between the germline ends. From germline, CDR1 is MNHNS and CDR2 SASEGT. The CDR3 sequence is CASSEGWRPQETQYF. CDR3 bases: TGTGCCAGCAGTGAAGGTTGGCGGCCCCAAGAGACCCAGTACTTC.

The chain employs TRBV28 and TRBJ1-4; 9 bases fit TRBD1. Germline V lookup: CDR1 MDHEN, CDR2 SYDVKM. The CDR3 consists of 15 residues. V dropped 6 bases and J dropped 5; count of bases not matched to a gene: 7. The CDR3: CASRSLDRGNEKLFF. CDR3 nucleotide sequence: TGTGCCAGCAGATCCCTGGACAGGGGCAATGAAAAACTGTTTTTT.

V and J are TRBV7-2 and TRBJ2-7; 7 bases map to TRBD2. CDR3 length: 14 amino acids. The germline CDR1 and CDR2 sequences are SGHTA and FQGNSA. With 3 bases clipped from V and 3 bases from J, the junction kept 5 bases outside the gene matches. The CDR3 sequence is CASSLTRERYEQYF. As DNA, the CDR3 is TGTGCCAGCAGCTTGACGCGGGAGCGCTACGAGCAGTACTTC. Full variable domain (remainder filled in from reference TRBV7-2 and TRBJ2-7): GAGVSQSPSNKVTEKGKDVELRCDPISGHTALYWYRQSLGQGLEFLIYFQGNSAPDKSGLPSDRFSAERTGGSVSTLTIQRTQQEDSAVYLCASSLTRERYEQYFGPGTRLTVT.

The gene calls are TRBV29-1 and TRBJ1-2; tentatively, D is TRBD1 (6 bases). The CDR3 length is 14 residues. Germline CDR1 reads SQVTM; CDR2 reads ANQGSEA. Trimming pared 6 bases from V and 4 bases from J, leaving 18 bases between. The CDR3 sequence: CSVQPQGSAYGYTF. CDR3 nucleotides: TGCAGCGTCCAACCCCAGGGGTCGGCCTATGGCTACACCTTC.

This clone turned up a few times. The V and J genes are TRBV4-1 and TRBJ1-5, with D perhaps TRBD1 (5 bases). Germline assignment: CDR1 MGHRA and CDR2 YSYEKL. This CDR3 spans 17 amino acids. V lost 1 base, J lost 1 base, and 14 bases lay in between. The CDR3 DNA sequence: TGCGCCAGCAGCCAAGGGGGCAGGGAAAAAAGCAATCAGCCCCAGCATTTT. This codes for CASSQGGREKSNQPQHF.

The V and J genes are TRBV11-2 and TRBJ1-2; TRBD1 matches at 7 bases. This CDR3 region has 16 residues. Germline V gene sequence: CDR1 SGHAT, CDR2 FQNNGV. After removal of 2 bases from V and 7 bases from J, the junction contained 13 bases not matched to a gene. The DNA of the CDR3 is TGTGCCAGCAGCTTACACTCGCAACAGGGGATAGGTGGCTACACCTTC. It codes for CASSLHSQQGIGGYTF.

The CDR3 spells CASRLRGFNYGYTF. In nucleotides, the CDR3 is TGTGCCAGCAGGCTCAGGGGGTTCAACTATGGCTACACCTTC. V gene TRBV28 combines with J gene TRBJ1-2; 7 bases are shared with TRBD1. V lost 6 bases to trimming and J lost 2 bases; unmatched junction nucleotides: 6. Germline V gene sequence: CDR1 MDHEN, CDR2 SYDVKM. The CDR3 is 14 amino acids.